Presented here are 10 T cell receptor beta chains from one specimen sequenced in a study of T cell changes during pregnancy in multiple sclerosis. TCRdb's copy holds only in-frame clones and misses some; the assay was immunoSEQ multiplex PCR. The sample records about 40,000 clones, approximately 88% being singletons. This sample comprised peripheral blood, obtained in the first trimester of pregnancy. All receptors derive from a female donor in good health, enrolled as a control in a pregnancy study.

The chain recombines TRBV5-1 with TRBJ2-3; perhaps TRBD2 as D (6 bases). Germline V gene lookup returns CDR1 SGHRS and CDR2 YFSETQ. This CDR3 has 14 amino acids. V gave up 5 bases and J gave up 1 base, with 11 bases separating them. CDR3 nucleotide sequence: TGCGCCAGCAGTCGGTCTAGCGGCACAGATACGCAGTATTTT. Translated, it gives CASSRSSGTDTQYF.

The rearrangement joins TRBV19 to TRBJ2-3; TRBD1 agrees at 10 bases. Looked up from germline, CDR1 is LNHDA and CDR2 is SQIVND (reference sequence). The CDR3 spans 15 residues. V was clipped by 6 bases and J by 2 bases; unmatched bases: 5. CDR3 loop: CASRAGTGDTDTQYF. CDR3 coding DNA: TGTGCCAGTAGGGCCGGGACAGGGGACACAGATACGCAGTATTTT.

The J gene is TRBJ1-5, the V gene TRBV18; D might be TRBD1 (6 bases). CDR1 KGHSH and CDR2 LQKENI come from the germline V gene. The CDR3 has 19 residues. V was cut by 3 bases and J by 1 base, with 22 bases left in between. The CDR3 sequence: CASSPLHLRGVGSNQPQHF. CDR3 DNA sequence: TGTGCCAGCTCACCGCTCCACCTCAGGGGAGTGGGCAGCAATCAGCCCCAGCATTTT.

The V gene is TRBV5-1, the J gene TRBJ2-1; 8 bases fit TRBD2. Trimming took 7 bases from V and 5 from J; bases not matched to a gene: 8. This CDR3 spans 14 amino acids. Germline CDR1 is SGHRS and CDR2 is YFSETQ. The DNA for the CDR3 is TGCGCCAGCCGGGGAGCGGGAGCCAACAATGAGCAGTTCTTC. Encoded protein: CASRGAGANNEQFF.

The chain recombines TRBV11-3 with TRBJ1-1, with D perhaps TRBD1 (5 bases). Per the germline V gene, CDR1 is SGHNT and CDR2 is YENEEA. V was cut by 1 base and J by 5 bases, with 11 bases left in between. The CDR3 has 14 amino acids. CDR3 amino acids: CASSLGQEGTEAFF. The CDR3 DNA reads TGTGCCAGCAGCTTAGGGCAGGAGGGGACTGAAGCTTTCTTT. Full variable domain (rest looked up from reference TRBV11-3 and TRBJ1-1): EAGVVQSPRYKIIEKKQPVAFWCNPISGHNTLYWYLQNLGQGPELLIRYENEEAVDDSQLPKDRFSAERLKGVDSTLKIQPAELGDSAVYLCASSLGQEGTEAFFGQGTRLTVV.

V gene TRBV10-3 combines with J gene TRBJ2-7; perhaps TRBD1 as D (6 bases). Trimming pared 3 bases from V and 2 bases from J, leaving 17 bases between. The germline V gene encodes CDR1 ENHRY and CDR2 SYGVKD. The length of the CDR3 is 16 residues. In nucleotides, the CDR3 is TGTGCCATCAGTGACTCCTCGGACAGCTCTACCTACGAGCAGTACTTC. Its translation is CAISDSSDSSTYEQYF.

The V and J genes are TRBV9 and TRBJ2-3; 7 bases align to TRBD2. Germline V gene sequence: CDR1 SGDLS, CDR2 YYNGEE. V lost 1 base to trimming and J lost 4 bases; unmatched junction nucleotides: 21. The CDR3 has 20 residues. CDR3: CASSVRVGRGYSKSSDTQYF. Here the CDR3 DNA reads TGTGCCAGCAGCGTAAGGGTAGGGCGGGGGTACTCTAAGTCATCAGATACGCAGTATTTT.

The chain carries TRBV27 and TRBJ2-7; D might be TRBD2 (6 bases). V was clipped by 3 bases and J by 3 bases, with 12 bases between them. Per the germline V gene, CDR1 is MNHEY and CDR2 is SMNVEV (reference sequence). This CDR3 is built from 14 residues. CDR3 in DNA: TGTGCCAGCAGTTTGGCTAGCGCTAGCTACGAGCAGTACTTC. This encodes CASSLASASYEQYF.

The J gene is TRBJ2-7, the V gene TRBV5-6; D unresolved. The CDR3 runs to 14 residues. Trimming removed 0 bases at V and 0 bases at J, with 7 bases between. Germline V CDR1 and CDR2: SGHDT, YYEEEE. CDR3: CASSLGAGSYEQYF. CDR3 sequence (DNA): TGTGCCAGCAGCTTGGGGGCTGGCTCCTACGAGCAGTACTTC.

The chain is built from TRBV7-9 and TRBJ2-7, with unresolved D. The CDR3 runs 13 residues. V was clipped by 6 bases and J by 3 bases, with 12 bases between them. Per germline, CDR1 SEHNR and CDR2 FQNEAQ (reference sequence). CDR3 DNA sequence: TGTGCCAGCAGTCAGTGGCAGATCTACGAGCAGTACTTC. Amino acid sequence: CASSQWQIYEQYF.